This T cell receptor beta chain was identified in a study of CD8+CD57+ T cells in acquired aplastic anemia. Study as a whole: Recorded DNA amounts for sorted CD4+ and CD8+ cells had an average of approximately 3 ug. Whole-study findings and limits: Levels of CD8+ Simpson's diversity were not significantly distinct in patients versus controls. The study identified around 28 CD8+ CDR3 sequences shared by patients and controls.

All patients picked for sequencing had shown, by flow cytometry, an expansion of CD8+CD57+ cells. The blood sampling took place in patients who had so far received no therapy. In the case of this clonotype: Its antigen is as yet unknown.

Both TCR beta VDJ combination and CDR3 sequence profiling were carried out. Genomic DNA was the template for this profiling. MiXCR was run by TCRdb on the reads, yielding one entry per CDR3 protein. The repertoire holds about 200,000 distinct CDR3 sequences, with about 62% as singletons. In germline, CDR1 is MNHEY, CDR2 SVGEGT. This CDR3 contains 14 residues. V was cut by 4 bases and J by 3 bases, with 13 bases left in between. The chain is built from TRBV6-2 or TRBV6-3 and TRBJ2-7, with D perhaps matching TRBD1 or TRBD2 (5 bases each). This receptor was identified in a human donor with aplastic anemia. The sequenced sample consisted of sorted CD4+, CD8+, or CD8+CD57+ T cells (not recorded which) from PBMCs. CDR3 residues: CASSSGAAVYEQYF. The DNA for the CDR3 is TGTGCCAGCAGTTCCGGGGCCGCCGTCTACGAGCAGTACTTC.